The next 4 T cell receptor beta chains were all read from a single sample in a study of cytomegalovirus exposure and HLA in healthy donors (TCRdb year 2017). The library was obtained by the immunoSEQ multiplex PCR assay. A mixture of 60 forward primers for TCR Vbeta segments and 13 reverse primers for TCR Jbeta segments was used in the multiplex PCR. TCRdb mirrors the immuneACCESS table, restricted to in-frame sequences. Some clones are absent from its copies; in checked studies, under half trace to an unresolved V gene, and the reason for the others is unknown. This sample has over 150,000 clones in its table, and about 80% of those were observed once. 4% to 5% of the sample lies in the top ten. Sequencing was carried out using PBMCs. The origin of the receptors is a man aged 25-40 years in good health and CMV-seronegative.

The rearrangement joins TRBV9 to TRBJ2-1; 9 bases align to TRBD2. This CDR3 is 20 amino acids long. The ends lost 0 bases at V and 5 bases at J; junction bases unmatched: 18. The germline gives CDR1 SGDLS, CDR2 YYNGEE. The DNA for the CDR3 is TGTGCCAGCAGCGTAGAAGGGAGGGAGCGGGGGGCACTTCCCCACAATGAGCAGTTCTTC. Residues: CASSVEGRERGALPHNEQFF.

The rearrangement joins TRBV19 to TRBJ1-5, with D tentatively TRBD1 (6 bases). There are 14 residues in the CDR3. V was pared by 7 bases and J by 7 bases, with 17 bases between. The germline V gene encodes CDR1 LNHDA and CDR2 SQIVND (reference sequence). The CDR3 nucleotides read TGTGCCAGTAACGAGGGGGGGCGAGGACAGCCCCAGCATTTT. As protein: CASNEGGRGQPQHF.

DNA for the CDR3: TGTGCCAGTTTCTCAGGTTTCGGCTACACCTTC. It yields the protein CASFSGFGYTF. The chain has TRBV19 and TRBJ1-2; D not certain. Germline lookup yields CDR1 LNHDA and CDR2 SQIVND (reference sequence). The CDR3 loop spans 11 amino acids. V dropped 8 bases and J dropped 8 bases, with 12 bases sitting between them.

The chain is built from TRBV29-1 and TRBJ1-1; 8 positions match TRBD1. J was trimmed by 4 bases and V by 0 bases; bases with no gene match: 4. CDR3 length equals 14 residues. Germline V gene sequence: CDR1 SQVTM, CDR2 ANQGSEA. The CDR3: CSVEEAQGATEAFF. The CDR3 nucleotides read TGCAGCGTTGAAGAGGCGCAGGGGGCCACTGAAGCTTTCTTT.